These 13 T cell receptor beta chains came from one sample sequenced in a study of blood T cell repertoires in COVID-19. Assay: immunoSEQ multiplex PCR; the TCRdb copy retains only in-frame clones and omits some. The sample contains under 450,000 clones, under 85% of which appear only once. Sequenced material: PBMCs or T cells enriched from blood (not recorded which). The receptors originated from a woman in her forties or fifties who had recovered from COVID-19.

The chain combines TRBV5-1 with TRBJ1-1; TRBD1 matches 7 bases. The CDR3 has 15 amino acids. Germline V gene sequence: CDR1 SGHRS, CDR2 YFSETQ. V shed 7 bases, J shed 8 bases, and the junction held 17 bases outside the gene matches. The DNA of the CDR3 is TGCGCCAGCTCCCTCCCCCAGGGGGAAAAGTTAGAAGCTTTCTTT. It codes for CASSLPQGEKLEAFF.

The gene calls are TRBV6-5 and TRBJ2-7; TRBD1 agrees at 8 bases. This CDR3 region has 16 residues. Germline loops: CDR1 MNHEY, CDR2 SVGAGI. Losses at the gene ends were 2 bases for V and 2 bases for J; bases not matched to a gene: 8. CDR3 amino acids: CASSYQTGQGPYEQYF. CDR3 nucleotides: TGTGCCAGCAGTTACCAGACAGGACAGGGCCCCTACGAGCAGTACTTC.

This chain links TRBV7-9 with TRBJ2-1; 7 bases line up with TRBD2. After removal of 2 bases from V and 6 bases from J, the junction contained 7 bases not matched to a gene. The CDR3 has 15 residues. Germline-derived CDR1 and CDR2 are SEHNR and FQNEAQ (reference sequence). CDR3 in amino acids: CASSLQSGLVNEQFF. In nucleotides, the CDR3 is TGTGCCAGCAGCTTACAGTCCGGACTAGTCAATGAGCAGTTCTTC. Combining the CDR3 with reference TRBV7-9 and TRBJ2-1 gives the whole variable domain DTGVSQNPRHKITKRGQNVTFRCDPISEHNRLYWYRQTLGQGPEFLTYFQNEAQLEKSRLLSDRFSAERPKGSFSTLEIQRTEQGDSAMYLCASSLQSGLVNEQFFGPGTRLTVL.

V and J are TRBV9 and TRBJ1-1; 10 nucleotides match TRBD1. V lost 3 bases, J lost 11 bases, and 10 bases stayed unmatched. The CDR3 extends over 14 amino acids. The germline CDR1 and CDR2 sequences are SGDLS and YYNGEE. The CDR3 DNA is TGTGCCAGCAGCGAGACCGGGACAGGGGTTTCGGCTTTCTTT. This sequence encodes CASSETGTGVSAFF.

A note on this clone: Other DNA sequences of this sample code for an identical CDR3. The rearrangement joins TRBV29-1 to TRBJ1-2; D perhaps matches TRBD1 (5 bases). The length of the CDR3 is 11 residues. V was shortened by 6 bases and J by 8 bases, with 13 bases between the two germline ends. The germline CDR1 and CDR2 sequences are SQVTM and ANQGSEA. The CDR3 DNA follows: TGCAGCGTGGGGGGGGTTAACGGCTACACCTTC. It is translated as CSVGGVNGYTF.

In its sample, this clone was seen a few times. The J gene is TRBJ1-1, the V gene TRBV19, with TRBD1 matching over 7 bases. The V gene end was trimmed by 4 bases and the J gene end by 10 bases; junction bases not matched to a gene: 21. Germline V gene sequence: CDR1 LNHDA, CDR2 SQIVND (reference sequence). CDR3 length: 17 residues. This CDR3 reads CASSTRQGRRGPTRAFF. CDR3 bases: TGTGCCAGTAGTACGAGACAGGGTAGACGAGGGCCTACTCGAGCTTTCTTT.

The rearrangement links TRBV19 to TRBJ1-1; D uncertain. Germline V CDR1 and CDR2: LNHDA, SQIVND (reference sequence). The V end lost 6 bases, the J end lost 1 base, and 12 bases lay between the germline ends. CDR3 length: 14 residues. CDR3 region: CASSRGRENTEAFF. In DNA, the CDR3 is TGTGCCAGTAGCCGAGGACGGGAGAACACTGAAGCTTTCTTT.

The chain recombines TRBV4-3 with TRBJ1-2, with TRBD1 identical over 8 bases. The V gene's germline CDR1 is LGHNA and CDR2 YSLEER. Unmatched junction bases numbered 1, after V lost 1 base and J lost 6 bases. The CDR3 sequence is 13 residues long. The CDR3 loop is CASSQGTGNGYTF. The CDR3 nucleotides read TGCGCCAGCAGCCAAGGGACAGGGAATGGCTACACCTTC.

This clone has only a few counts. The rearrangement links TRBV2 to TRBJ1-1; the match to TRBD1 covers 9 bases. Germline V gene lookup returns CDR1 SNHLY and CDR2 FYNNEI. With 9 bases clipped from V and 8 bases from J, the junction kept 10 bases outside the gene matches. This CDR3 comprises 13 residues. CDR3 region: CASQDRGHTEAFF. In nucleotides, the CDR3 is TGTGCCAGTCAGGACAGGGGCCATACGGAAGCTTTCTTT.

This chain joins TRBV9 and TRBJ2-7, with 13 bases fitting TRBD2. CDR3 length equals 16 residues. Germline CDR1 and CDR2: SGDLS and YYNGEE. With V trimmed by 0 bases and J by 4 bases, 4 bases remained unmatched. The CDR3: CASSVGTSGSFYEQYF. CDR3 coding DNA: TGTGCCAGCAGCGTAGGGACTAGCGGGAGTTTTTACGAGCAGTACTTC.

The chain uses TRBV4-1 and TRBJ1-1; weak D call: TRBD1 (5 bases). The CDR3 runs 16 residues. From germline, CDR1 is MGHRA and CDR2 YSYEKL. V was cut by 1 base and J by 5 bases, with 17 bases left in between. The chain's CDR3 is CASSQGGRGLQTEAFF. In DNA, the CDR3 is TGCGCCAGCAGCCAAGGTGGCCGGGGACTGCAAACTGAAGCTTTCTTT.

The V and J genes are TRBV30 and TRBJ1-2; 11 nucleotides agree with TRBD1. The CDR3 sequence is 14 residues long. CDR1 and CDR2 (germline): GTSNPN, SVGIG (reference sequence). The V segment lost 3 bases and the J segment 6 bases; nucleotides outside the gene matches: 6. In DNA form, the CDR3 reads TGTGCCTGGAGGGGACAGGGGGAGGGTAATGGCTACACCTTC. It encodes CAWRGQGEGNGYTF.

The chain joins TRBV7-6 to TRBJ2-3; weak D call: TRBD1 (6 bases). The CDR3 loop spans 15 amino acids. V dropped 2 bases and J dropped 5 bases, with 14 bases sitting between them. From germline, CDR1 is SGHVS and CDR2 FNYEAQ. CDR3 DNA: TGTGCCAGCAGCTTATCTGGGGGCGCGTTAGATACGCAGTATTTT. Protein: CASSLSGGALDTQYF.